This is a list of T cell receptor beta chains from one sample in a study of tumor-infiltrating lymphocytes in primary liver carcinoma. TCRdb re-analysed the multiplex PCR reads in MiXCR, keeping a single row per CDR3 protein. Here the sample spans about 330,000 distinct CDR3 sequences, less than 75% being singletons. Sequencing was done on a sample of peripheral blood. These receptors were taken from a man in his forties with primary liver carcinoma and hepatitis B virus infection. Both conserved end residues are part of each CDR3. The order of the fields is J gene, V gene, CDR3 protein.

J gene: TRBJ2-1
V gene: TRBV4-2
CDR3 protein: CASSQERGGRAYNEQFF

J gene: TRBJ2-5
V gene: TRBV28
CDR3 protein: CASSPYSGAVQETQYF

J gene: TRBJ2-7
V gene: TRBV11-2
CDR3 protein: CASSLALLCEHYF

J gene: TRBJ2-3
V gene: TRBV11-2
CDR3 protein: CVNSFIDTRYF

J gene: TRBJ2-7
V gene: TRBV11-1
CDR3 protein: CANSRGRDRVYEQYF

J gene: TRBJ1-6
V gene: TRBV4-2
CDR3 protein: CASSQVGSTDSPPHF

J gene: TRBJ1-2
V gene: TRBV11-2
CDR3 protein: CASSKAGGNYGYTF

J gene: TRBJ2-2
V gene: TRBV4-1
CDR3 protein: CASSQGGSLNTGELFF

J gene: TRBJ2-7
V gene: TRBV12-3/TRBV12-4
CDR3 protein: CASSLAHSSCEQYF

J gene: TRBJ2-7
V gene: TRBV6-1
CDR3 protein: CGSSDGPYEQYF

J gene: TRBJ1-1
V gene: TRBV5-6
CDR3 protein: CASNYEGGSAFF

J gene: TRBJ2-5
V gene: TRBV13
CDR3 protein: CACSLEEGYRTQYF

J gene: .
V gene: TRBV7-8
CDR3 protein: CASSLEPNSNQPQYF

J gene: TRBJ1-4
V gene: TRBV5-1
CDR3 protein: CASRPDGATNEKLFF

J gene: TRBJ2-5
V gene: TRBV5-6
CDR3 protein: CASSLAQGTGGMETQYF

J gene: TRBJ1-2
V gene: TRBV12-3/TRBV12-4
CDR3 protein: CAVTGCAVYGYTF

J gene: TRBJ1-1
V gene: TRBV28
CDR3 protein: CASSENAVTEAFF

J gene: TRBJ2-3
V gene: TRBV10-3
CDR3 protein: CTISGEQGGTDTQYF

J gene: TRBJ2-3
V gene: TRBV6-1
CDR3 protein: CASSPRTGRADTQYF

J gene: TRBJ1-1
V gene: TRBV4-1
CDR3 protein: CTSSLGQNTEAFF

J gene: TRBJ1-1
V gene: TRBV6-5
CDR3 protein: CASTSDVTTEAFF

J gene: TRBJ1-6
V gene: TRBV11-2
CDR3 protein: CASSRAGLEPTPFHF

J gene: TRBJ1-1
V gene: TRBV7-9
CDR3 protein: CASSFSLATEAFF

J gene: TRBJ2-7
V gene: TRBV5-6
CDR3 protein: CACSLGYEQYF

J gene: TRBJ1-6
V gene: TRBV6-5
CDR3 protein: CASLSGGISSPLHF

J gene: TRBJ2-1
V gene: TRBV11-2
CDR3 protein: CASSSGGVGGEQFF

J gene: TRBJ2-3
V gene: TRBV4-1
CDR3 protein: CASSRGLAGSGTDTQYF

J gene: TRBJ2-7
V gene: TRBV20-1
CDR3 protein: CSARAPGQSPYEQYF

J gene: TRBJ2-3
V gene: TRBV11-2
CDR3 protein: CTSSLSPGLAGVIDKQYF

J gene: TRBJ2-3
V gene: TRBV11-2
CDR3 protein: CTSSFPLAESTYTQYF

J gene: TRBJ2-7
V gene: TRBV6-2/TRBV6-3
CDR3 protein: CASSPLGLARSYEQYF

J gene: TRBJ2-1
V gene: TRBV4-3
CDR3 protein: CARSQDGLAGGHNEQFF

J gene: TRBJ2-1
V gene: TRBV10-3
CDR3 protein: CAISARASGKENEQSF

J gene: TRBJ2-3
V gene: TRBV12-5
CDR3 protein: CVSAVTTSADTQYF

J gene: TRBJ2-1
V gene: TRBV6-2/TRBV6-3
CDR3 protein: CASSLRGGPAGYNGQFF

J gene: TRBJ2-7
V gene: TRBV4-1
CDR3 protein: CVSSQASLAGVYYEQYF

J gene: TRBJ2-7
V gene: TRBV11-2
CDR3 protein: CANSFTQGLSYEQYF

J gene: TRBJ2-5
V gene: TRBV5-1
CDR3 protein: CASSLMGQRVAETQYF

J gene: TRBJ1-3
V gene: TRBV10-3
CDR3 protein: CAISESAGAGSGNTIYF

J gene: TRBJ2-5
V gene: TRBV14
CDR3 protein: CAGSQGRTVRGETQYF

J gene: TRBJ2-7
V gene: TRBV4-3
CDR3 protein: CASSQDPAGGYYEQYF

J gene: TRBJ2-7
V gene: TRBV11-2
CDR3 protein: CASNFHFGSYEQYF

J gene: TRBJ1-1
V gene: TRBV7-9
CDR3 protein: CASSPGTGKGNTEAFF

J gene: TRBJ2-3
V gene: TRBV5-4
CDR3 protein: CASSSSQGAGTDTQYF

J gene: TRBJ2-3
V gene: TRBV7-9
CDR3 protein: CASSLRGGDQDTQYF

J gene: TRBJ1-1
V gene: TRBV6-6
CDR3 protein: CASSYGQGDSDTEAFF

J gene: TRBJ2-1
V gene: TRBV6-6
CDR3 protein: CASSEQGSNEQFF

J gene: TRBJ2-7
V gene: TRBV10-1
CDR3 protein: CASSLGTSGRGSYEQYF

J gene: TRBJ2-1
V gene: TRBV5-1
CDR3 protein: CAISLVGSHEQFF

J gene: TRBJ2-1
V gene: TRBV5-4
CDR3 protein: CACSFGGSGQYEQFF

J gene: TRBJ2-7
V gene: TRBV6-1
CDR3 protein: CVSRTGTHYEQYF

J gene: TRBJ2-1
V gene: TRBV5-4
CDR3 protein: CASRLELYNEQFF

J gene: TRBJ2-2
V gene: TRBV6-1
CDR3 protein: CASSYENTNAGELFF

J gene: TRBJ2-7
V gene: TRBV6-1
CDR3 protein: CASGRQGSSYEQYF

J gene: TRBJ2-5
V gene: TRBV6-6
CDR3 protein: CASSSELLWGVQETQYF